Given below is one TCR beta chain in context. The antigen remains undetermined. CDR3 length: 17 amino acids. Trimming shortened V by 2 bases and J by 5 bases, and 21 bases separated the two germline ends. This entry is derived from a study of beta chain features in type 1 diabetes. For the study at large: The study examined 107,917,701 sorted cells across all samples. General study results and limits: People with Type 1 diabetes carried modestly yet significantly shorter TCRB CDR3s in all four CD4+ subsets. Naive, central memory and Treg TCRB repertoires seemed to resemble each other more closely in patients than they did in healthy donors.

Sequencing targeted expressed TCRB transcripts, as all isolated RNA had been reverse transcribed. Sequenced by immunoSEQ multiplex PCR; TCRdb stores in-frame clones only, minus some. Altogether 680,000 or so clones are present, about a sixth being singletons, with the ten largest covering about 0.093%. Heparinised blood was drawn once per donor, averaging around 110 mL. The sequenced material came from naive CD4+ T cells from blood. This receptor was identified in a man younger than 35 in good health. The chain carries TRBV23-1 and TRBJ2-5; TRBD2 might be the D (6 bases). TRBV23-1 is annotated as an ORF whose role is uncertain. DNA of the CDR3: TGCGCCAGCAGTCAAGTCGGGATGAGGGACTCAGGCGAGACCCAGTACTTC. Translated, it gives CASSQVGMRDSGETQYF.